This entry lists 2 T cell receptor beta chains sequenced from one sample in a study of Graves' ophthalmopathy and Graves' hyperthyroidism. The study amplified TCR beta CDR3 regions using RNA transcripts. RT-PCR with HTBI primers came first, then second-round multiplex PCR. TCRdb fed the multiplex PCR reads into MiXCR, producing one record per CDR3 protein. This sample carries fewer than 350,000 distinct CDR3 sequences, under 20% of them seen once, and the ten largest clones take approximately 13%. The sequenced sample was peripheral blood. The receptors shown here come from an adult man with Graves' ophthalmopathy.

This clonotype was detected many times. The rearrangement links TRBV19 to TRBJ2-7; 8 bases align to TRBD1. This CDR3 has 14 amino acids. In germline, CDR1 is LNHDA, CDR2 SQIVND (reference sequence). V lost 1 base and J lost 2; bases outside the gene matches: 1. Here the CDR3 reads CASSIGTGTYEQYF. In DNA form, the CDR3 reads TGTGCCAGTAGTATAGGGACAGGGACCTACGAGCAGTACTTC.

This clonotype was seen repeatedly, ten times or more. J is TRBJ2-5 and V is TRBV7-9, with 7 nucleotides matching TRBD2. The CDR3 has 16 amino acids. V dropped 1 base and J dropped 2; count of bases not matched to a gene: 7. Germline V CDR1 and CDR2: SEHNR, FQNEAQ (reference sequence). CDR3 nucleotide sequence: TGTGCCAGCAGCTTAGAACTAGCGACCACACAAGAGACCCAGTACTTC. Its translation: CASSLELATTQETQYF.